The 20 T cell receptor beta chains below all came from one sample that was sequenced in a study of PD-1 blockade in classical Hodgkin lymphoma. Every patient experienced relapse after autologous stem cell transplantation, and brentuximab vedotin exposure varied. Only in-frame clones appear in the TCRdb table, and some are missing; sequencing was by immunoSEQ multiplex PCR. In the table there are roughly 62,000 clones, 88% of which are singletons. Sequenced material: peripheral blood mononuclear cells (PBMCs), taken at baseline. Receptors originate from a human donor with classical Hodgkin lymphoma.

The chain recombines TRBV19 with TRBJ2-3; a possible D gene is TRBD1 (5 bases). The ends were cut back, 0 bases at V and 5 bases at J, with 9 bases in the middle. The length of the CDR3 is 14 residues. CDR1 is LNHDA, CDR2 SQIVND, per germline (reference sequence). DNA of the CDR3: TGTGCCAGTAGTATAGAACGAGACAGAGATACGCAGTATTTT. It translates to CASSIERDRDTQYF.

This chain joins TRBV7-2 and TRBJ1-2; D might be TRBD1 (6 bases). V lost 7 bases, J lost 1 base, and 10 bases lay in between. Germline-derived CDR1 and CDR2 are SGHTA and FQGNSA. The CDR3 runs to 13 residues. The CDR3 reads CASIGGLNYGYTF. The DNA for the CDR3 is TGTGCCAGCATCGGGGGGCTTAACTATGGCTACACCTTC.

J is TRBJ2-7 and V is TRBV5-4; D unclear. Germline V gives CDR1 SGHNT, CDR2 YYREEE (reference sequence). CDR3 length: 11 amino acids. V lost 1 base and J lost 5, with 4 bases in between. The CDR3 DNA reads TGTGCCAGCAGCTTGATAGACGAGCAGTACTTC. Translation: CASSLIDEQYF.

The V gene is TRBV27, the J gene TRBJ2-4; D is perhaps TRBD1 (6 bases). Trimming shortened V by 3 bases and J by 9 bases, and 18 bases separated the two germline ends. CDR1 and CDR2 from the germline V gene are MNHEY and SMNVEV (reference sequence). The CDR3 length is 15 residues. CDR3 bases: TGTGCCAGCAGTTTCGGGGACACCAGCCAGGTCATTCAGTACTTC. This gives the protein CASSFGDTSQVIQYF.

The CDR3 sequence is CASSEMIEQFF. CDR3 nucleotide sequence: TGTGCCAGCAGTGAAATGATTGAGCAGTTCTTC. The chain joins TRBV2 to TRBJ2-1, with D uncertain. V lost 2 bases to trimming and J lost 9 bases, with 5 bases between them. This CDR3 has 11 amino acids. CDR1 and CDR2 (germline): SNHLY, FYNNEI.

This clone was recorded a few times. The V and J genes are TRBV4-1 and TRBJ1-5, with TRBD1 matching 9 bases. Germline CDR1 MGHRA, CDR2 YSYEKL. The CDR3 covers 15 residues. Trimming at V came to 1 base and at J to 2 bases, leaving 0 bases not matched to a gene. The CDR3 region has the DNA TGCGCCAGCAGCCAAGGGACAGGGGGCAATCAGCCCCAGCATTTT. This translates into CASSQGTGGNQPQHF.

The chain employs TRBV30 and TRBJ2-1; D ambiguous. In germline, CDR1 is GTSNPN, CDR2 SVGIG (reference sequence). V was pared by 2 bases and J by 7 bases, with 12 bases between. The CDR3 length is 13 residues. CDR3 bases: TGTGCCTGGAGTCCCCTCGCCGGGAATGAGCAGTTCTTC. Encoded protein: CAWSPLAGNEQFF.

The rearrangement uses TRBV19 and TRBJ2-7; D gene uncertain. Trimming took off 4 bases at V and 3 bases at J, with 10 bases between the two ends. The germline gives CDR1 LNHDA, CDR2 SQIVND (reference sequence). This CDR3 is built from 13 residues. CDR3 region: CASSRLGSYEQYF. In DNA form, the CDR3 reads TGTGCCAGTAGTAGACTGGGAAGCTACGAGCAGTACTTC.

V and J are TRBV7-2 and TRBJ2-2, with 10 bases matching TRBD2. J was trimmed by 8 bases and V by 3 bases; bases with no gene match: 9. Germline values: CDR1 SGHTA, CDR2 FQGNSA. The CDR3 consists of 16 residues. For the CDR3, the DNA is TGTGCCAGCAGCTTTGCTAGCGGGGGCGTTATAGGGGAGCTGTTTTTT. Translation gives CASSFASGGVIGELFF. Complete variable domain (other parts from reference TRBV7-2 and TRBJ2-2): GAGVSQSPSNKVTEKGKDVELRCDPISGHTALYWYRQSLGQGLEFLIYFQGNSAPDKSGLPSDRFSAERTGGSVSTLTIQRTQQEDSAVYLCASSFASGGVIGELFFGEGSRLTVL.

V and J are TRBV11-3 and TRBJ2-1; 7 nucleotides match TRBD1. Germline V gene lookup returns CDR1 SGHNT and CDR2 YENEEA. The CDR3 contains 15 residues. The V segment lost 0 bases and the J segment 5 bases; nucleotides outside the gene matches: 4. CDR3 DNA: TGTGCCAGCAGCTTAGATTCGGGACAGCACAATGAGCAGTTCTTC. The encoded protein is CASSLDSGQHNEQFF.

This clone appeared once. The rearrangement uses TRBV7-2 and TRBJ1-3; D gene unclear. Germline V lookup: CDR1 SGHTA, CDR2 FQGNSA. The CDR3 runs 15 residues. Trimming took 5 bases from V and 0 from J, leaving 11 bases between them. In nucleotides, the CDR3 is TGTGCCAGCAGCCCCGTCGGGGTCTCTGGAAACACCATATATTTT. Its protein is CASSPVGVSGNTIYF.

The chain has TRBV19 and TRBJ2-5; D tentatively reads TRBD1 or TRBD2 (5 bases each). The CDR3 is made up of 11 amino acids. CDR1 and CDR2 from the germline V gene are LNHDA and SQIVND (reference sequence). The V end was cut by 9 bases, the J end by 1 base, with 6 bases between. CDR3 nucleotide sequence: TGTGCCAGCGGGGCCCAAGAGACCCAGTACTTC. Translating gives CASGAQETQYF.

The gene calls are TRBV10-3 and TRBJ2-5; the D gene is possibly TRBD2 (5 bases). The ends were cut back, 2 bases at V and 2 bases at J, with 6 bases in the middle. Germline V gene sequence: CDR1 ENHRY, CDR2 SYGVKD. The CDR3 covers 13 residues. This CDR3 reads CAISETRQETQYF. The CDR3 DNA reads TGTGCCATCAGTGAGACTAGACAAGAGACCCAGTACTTC.

This clone is a singleton in its sample. The J gene is TRBJ2-7, the V gene TRBV9; D gene ambiguous. Germline loops: CDR1 SGDLS, CDR2 YYNGEE. The CDR3 loop spans 12 amino acids. V was shortened by 3 bases and J by 6 bases, with 10 bases between the two germline ends. The CDR3 region is CASSADTREQYF. CDR3 DNA sequence: TGTGCCAGCAGCGCCGACACCCGCGAGCAGTACTTC.

This clone came up once. V and J are TRBV7-6 and TRBJ1-1, with D tentatively TRBD1 (5 bases). Trimming left V 3 bases short and J 4 bases short, with 9 bases between. Germline CDR1 and CDR2: SGHVS and FNYEAQ. The CDR3 consists of 13 residues. In nucleotides, the CDR3 is TGTGCCAGCAGCTTGGGGCAGGCCACTGAAGCTTTCTTT. Translating it yields CASSLGQATEAFF.

In regard to this clone: A far bigger clonotype differs at one base, so this is likely a read error. This chain uses TRBV14 with TRBJ2-7; TRBD1 matches at 8 bases. CDR1 SGHDN and CDR2 FVKESK come from the germline V gene. This CDR3 region has 15 residues. Losses at the gene ends were 0 bases for V and 9 bases for J; bases not matched to a gene: 10. In DNA form, the CDR3 reads TGTGCCAGCAGCCAAGACACGGGACAGGAGATGGGGCAGTACTTC. Translated: CASSQDTGQEMGQYF.

The chain uses TRBV6-1 and TRBJ1-2; perhaps TRBD1 as D (5 bases). The V and J ends lost 7 bases and 4 bases respectively, with 19 bases between them. The CDR3 contains 15 residues. Germline assignment: CDR1 MNHNS and CDR2 SASEGT. Here the CDR3 reads CASTPFKTDSYGYTF. DNA of the CDR3: TGTGCCAGCACCCCCTTTAAGACAGACAGCTATGGCTACACCTTC.

This chain connects TRBV5-1 to TRBJ2-7; TRBD1 aligns across 8 bases. The CDR3 spans 18 residues. V shed 4 bases and J 3 bases; nucleotides not matched to a gene: 18. The V gene's germline CDR1 is SGHRS and CDR2 YFSETQ. CDR3 in amino acids: CASSRRGTGTKVHYEQYF. For the CDR3, the DNA is TGCGCCAGCAGCCGAAGGGGGACAGGTACGAAGGTCCACTACGAGCAGTACTTC.

This clone was detected once. The chain links TRBV6-5 to TRBJ2-4, with 7 nucleotides matching TRBD1. The CDR3 consists of 15 residues. J gave up 5 bases and V 2 bases, and 6 bases lay outside the gene matches. Germline V gene lookup returns CDR1 MNHEY and CDR2 SVGAGI. CDR3 sequence (DNA): TGTGCCAGCAGTTACCGGAGGACAGGCCAAAACATTCAGTACTTC. This translates into CASSYRRTGQNIQYF.

The rearrangement joins TRBV30 to TRBJ2-3; TRBD2 matches 7 bases. The CDR3 extends over 15 amino acids. The J segment lost 2 bases and the V segment lost 0 bases, leaving 5 bases of the junction unmatched. CDR1 is GTSNPN, CDR2 SVGIG, per germline (reference sequence). CDR3 protein: CAWSVRLAYTDTQYF. In DNA, the CDR3 is TGTGCCTGGAGTGTAAGACTAGCCTACACAGATACGCAGTATTTT.